The 13 T cell receptor beta chains below all came from one sample that was sequenced in a study of cytomegalovirus exposure and HLA in healthy donors. Primers for the PCR totalled 60 Vbeta and 13 Jbeta. TCRdb's table, derived via immunoSEQ multiplex PCR, lists solely in-frame clones and lacks some. The sample records some 190,000 clones, 9.5% being singletons. Sequencing input: PBMCs. These receptors were collected from a woman aged 25 to 39 in good health and CMV-seropositive.

This clone was recorded many times. The chain joins TRBV7-8 to TRBJ1-2; TRBD1 agrees at 8 bases. The CDR3 has 13 residues. The ends lost 6 bases at V and 4 bases at J; junction bases unmatched: 4. The germline CDR1 and CDR2 sequences are SGHVS and FQNEAQ. CDR3 loop: CASSRDRSYGYTF. CDR3 nucleotides: TGTGCCAGCAGTCGGGACAGGTCCTATGGCTACACCTTC.

This clone came up a few times. The rearrangement joins TRBV5-4 to TRBJ2-3; the D gene is possibly TRBD2 (5 bases). The CDR3 is 16 residues long. Germline V gene data show CDR1 as SGHNT and CDR2 as YYREEE (reference sequence). Trimming removed 0 bases at V and 2 bases at J, with 13 bases between. This CDR3 reads CASSLAERTLTDTQYF. CDR3 DNA: TGTGCCAGCAGCTTGGCCGAGCGGACCCTCACAGATACGCAGTATTTT. The complete variable domain, with remaining parts taken from reference TRBV5-4 and TRBJ2-3, reads ETGVTQSPTHLIKTRGQQVTLRCSSQSGHNTVSWYQQALGQGPQFIFQYYREEENGRGNFPPRFSGLQFPNYSSELNVNALELDDSALYLCASSLAERTLTDTQYFGPGTRLTVL.

The chain carries TRBV6-1 and TRBJ1-3, with D uncertain. The CDR3 is 12 amino acids. Germline V gives CDR1 MNHNS, CDR2 SASEGT. Trimming cost V 7 bases and J 7 bases, with 11 bases left between them. In DNA, the CDR3 is TGTGCCAGCAACCCCTCGCGTAACACCATATATTTT. Translating gives CASNPSRNTIYF.

The chain recombines TRBV4-1 with TRBJ1-5; perhaps TRBD1 as D (5 bases). This CDR3 is 14 amino acids long. Trimming took 7 bases from V and 4 from J, leaving 14 bases between them. Germline CDR1 is MGHRA and CDR2 is YSYEKL. CDR3 sequence: CASTPRPGNQPQHF. The DNA of the CDR3 is TGCGCCAGCACCCCGAGGCCAGGGAATCAGCCCCAGCATTTT.

The rearrangement links TRBV5-1 to TRBJ2-7; D is unresolved. The CDR3 is made up of 13 amino acids. Looked up from germline, CDR1 is SGHRS and CDR2 is YFSETQ. V was pared by 4 bases and J by 4 bases, with 12 bases between. CDR3 nucleotide sequence: TGCGCCAGCAGCGTAGCCTCGGGTTACGAGCAGTACTTC. Translated, it gives CASSVASGYEQYF.

The chain combines TRBV29-1 with TRBJ2-4, with TRBD1 as a possible D gene (5 bases). Germline V gene data show CDR1 as SQVTM and CDR2 as ANQGSEA. This CDR3 has 13 amino acids. V dropped 8 bases and J dropped 0 bases, with 11 bases sitting between them. The CDR3 DNA reads as TGCAGCTTTTGGGGCTTAGCCAAAAACATTCAGTACTTC. This translates into CSFWGLAKNIQYF.

The chain has TRBV13 and TRBJ1-3; D is unresolved. V lost 3 bases and J 3 bases, leaving 6 bases between the germline ends. The CDR3 runs 13 residues. Germline CDR1 and CDR2: PRHDT and FYEKMQ (reference sequence). CDR3 loop: CASSFSNGNTIYF. The CDR3 DNA reads as TGTGCCAGCAGCTTCTCTAATGGAAACACCATATATTTT.

This clone has only a few counts. The chain couples TRBV6-4 to TRBJ1-1; 7 positions agree with TRBD1. The V gene end was trimmed by 0 bases and the J gene end by 5 bases; junction bases not matched to a gene: 3. The germline V gene has CDR1 MRHNA and CDR2 SNTAGT. CDR3 length equals 14 residues. DNA for the CDR3: TGTGCCAGCAGTGACTCGGGCAGGGGGACTGAAGCTTTCTTT. Translating it yields CASSDSGRGTEAFF.

This clone has a handful of counts. The chain uses TRBV6-5 and TRBJ1-2; D possibly corresponds to TRBD1 (6 bases). Germline V gene sequence: CDR1 MNHEY, CDR2 SVGAGI. The CDR3 totals 13 residues. Trimming pared 2 bases from V and 5 bases from J, leaving 9 bases between. CDR3 sequence (DNA): TGTGCCAGCAGTTACGACACAGGGTATGGCTACACCTTC. Protein sequence: CASSYDTGYGYTF.

In nucleotides, the CDR3 is TGTGCCAGCAGCTTAACAGGGGAAGGGGAAGCTTTCTTT. It codes for CASSLTGEGEAFF. The chain carries TRBV7-9 and TRBJ1-1, with 7 bases matching TRBD1. Per germline, CDR1 SEHNR and CDR2 FQNEAQ (reference sequence). The CDR3 runs 13 residues. The V segment lost 2 bases and the J segment 8 bases; nucleotides outside the gene matches: 5.

The genes are TRBV27 and TRBJ2-1; 7 bases match TRBD2. The CDR3 length is 15 residues. Germline lookup yields CDR1 MNHEY and CDR2 SMNVEV (reference sequence). The J segment lost 5 bases and the V segment lost 3 bases, leaving 7 bases of the junction unmatched. Here the CDR3 DNA reads TGTGCCAGCAGTTTGCGCACTAGCGTAAACAATGAGCAGTTCTTC. Protein sequence: CASSLRTSVNNEQFF.

A few counts support this clone. The chain joins TRBV27 to TRBJ2-7; D is unresolved. Trimming removed 6 bases from V and 0 bases from J, with 3 bases in between. This CDR3 spans 11 amino acids. Germline-derived CDR1 and CDR2 are MNHEY and SMNVEV (reference sequence). CDR3: CASSHSYEQYF. The CDR3 nucleotides read TGTGCCAGCAGCCACTCCTACGAGCAGTACTTC.

V usage is TRBV6-5 and J usage is TRBJ2-7; 9 bases are shared with TRBD2. Germline V gives CDR1 MNHEY, CDR2 SVGAGI. V shed 6 bases, J shed 5 bases, and the junction held 11 bases outside the gene matches. There are 15 residues in the CDR3. The CDR3 here is CASSLLSGSHHEQYF. CDR3 nucleotide sequence: TGTGCCAGCAGCCTCCTTAGCGGGAGTCACCACGAGCAGTACTTC.